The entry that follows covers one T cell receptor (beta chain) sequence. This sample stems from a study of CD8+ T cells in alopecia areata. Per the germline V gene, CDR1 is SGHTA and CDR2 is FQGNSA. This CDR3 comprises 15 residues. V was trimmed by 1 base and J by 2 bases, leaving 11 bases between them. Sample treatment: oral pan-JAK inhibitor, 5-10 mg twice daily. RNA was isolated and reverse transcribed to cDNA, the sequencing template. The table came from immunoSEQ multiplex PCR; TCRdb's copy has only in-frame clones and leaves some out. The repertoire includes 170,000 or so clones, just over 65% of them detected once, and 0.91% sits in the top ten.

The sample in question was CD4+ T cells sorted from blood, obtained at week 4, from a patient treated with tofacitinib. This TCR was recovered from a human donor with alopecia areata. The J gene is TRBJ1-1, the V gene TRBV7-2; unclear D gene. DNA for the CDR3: TGTGCCAGCAGCTTAGGAGGTTGGAAAAACACTGAAGCTTTCTTT. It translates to CASSLGGWKNTEAFF.